These 15 T cell receptor beta chains originate from one sample sequenced in a study of OX40 agonist ivuxolimab in advanced cancers. Receptor libraries were prepared by the immunoSEQ multiplex PCR assay. The source is immuneACCESS, and TCRdb retained only in-frame sequences with V and J called. Part of the clones is not carried over; for the studies checked, unresolved V genes explain less than half of this, and the remainder is unexplained. This sample gives about 73,000 clones in total; 80% to 95% of them show up just once. The ten largest clones represent less than 0.6% of the sample. The sample consisted of CD4+ or CD8+ T cells sorted from blood, taken in a trial of the OX40 agonist ivuxolimab. Receptor source: an adult with an advanced solid tumor such as melanoma, head and neck, liver or kidney cancer.

This rearrangement joins TRBV18 to TRBJ2-7; the match to TRBD2 covers 7 bases. The CDR3 spans 14 residues. V lost 3 bases and J lost 6; bases outside the gene matches: 8. Per germline, CDR1 KGHSH and CDR2 LQKENI. The CDR3 DNA reads TGTGCCAGCTCACCTGGGAGGGCTTCTTCCGAGCAGTACTTC. Encoded protein: CASSPGRASSEQYF.

V gene TRBV5-1 combines with J gene TRBJ2-7; 8 bases align to TRBD1. The V gene's germline CDR1 is SGHRS and CDR2 YFSETQ. The ends lost 0 bases at V and 3 bases at J; junction bases unmatched: 11. The CDR3 totals 17 residues. CDR3 sequence: CASSLGTGNTLSYEQYF. In DNA, the CDR3 is TGCGCCAGCAGCTTGGGGACAGGGAACACCCTCAGCTACGAGCAGTACTTC.

J is TRBJ2-1 and V is TRBV5-1; a weak D match, TRBD1 (5 bases). This CDR3 region has 13 residues. Germline CDR1 SGHRS, CDR2 YFSETQ. V lost 0 bases and J lost 7, with 8 bases in between. The CDR3 loop is CASSLGQQNEQFF. The CDR3 DNA reads TGCGCCAGCAGCTTGGGACAGCAAAATGAGCAGTTCTTC.

This chain connects TRBV11-2 to TRBJ1-1; D gene unclear. This CDR3 has 13 residues. Germline assignment: CDR1 SGHAT and CDR2 FQNNGV. V was clipped by 3 bases and J by 3 bases, with 8 bases between them. CDR3 nucleotide sequence: TGTGCCAGCAGCTTTTCCGGCTACACTGAAGCTTTCTTT. It specifies CASSFSGYTEAFF.

The chain employs TRBV6-6 and TRBJ2-7, with 12 positions matching TRBD1. This CDR3 comprises 14 residues. V shed 5 bases, J shed 6 bases, and the junction held 5 bases outside the gene matches. Germline loops: CDR1 MNHNY, CDR2 SVGAGI (reference sequence). The CDR3 DNA is TGTGCCAGCAGTCCCGGGACAGGGGGCTTCGAGCAGTACTTC. It codes for CASSPGTGGFEQYF.

This chain joins TRBV5-6 and TRBJ1-5; the match to TRBD1 covers 7 bases. The junction had 11 bases not matched to a gene; V was cut back by 1 base and J by 1 base. The CDR3 extends over 18 amino acids. In germline, CDR1 is SGHDT, CDR2 YYEEEE. The CDR3 coding sequence is TGTGCCAGCAGCTTGAGACAGGGAGGATCCGGGAGCAATCAGCCCCAGCATTTT. It codes for CASSLRQGGSGSNQPQHF.

This rearrangement joins TRBV13 to TRBJ2-1; a possible D gene is TRBD1 (6 bases). Germline CDR1 reads PRHDT; CDR2 reads FYEKMQ (reference sequence). This CDR3 comprises 15 residues. V was shortened by 5 bases and J by 3 bases, with 14 bases between the two germline ends. CDR3 sequence: CASSLFADSYNEQFF. The CDR3 bases are TGTGCCAGCAGCCTCTTTGCGGACAGCTACAATGAGCAGTTCTTC.

In its sample, this clone was seen a few times. V is TRBV27 and J is TRBJ2-7, with D possibly being TRBD1 (6 bases). The ends were cut back, 0 bases at V and 0 bases at J, with 15 bases in the middle. This CDR3 is built from 17 residues. Germline V gene data show CDR1 as MNHEY and CDR2 as SMNVEV (reference sequence). The chain's CDR3 is CASSLSGMGAPSYEQYF. The DNA for the CDR3 is TGTGCCAGCAGTTTATCGGGGATGGGGGCCCCCTCCTACGAGCAGTACTTC.

The CDR3 protein is CASSPRDGEQYF. The CDR3 DNA sequence: TGTGCCAGCAGCCCCCGGGACGGCGAGCAGTACTTC. The rearrangement uses TRBV21-1 and TRBJ2-7. TRBV21-1 is a documented pseudogene. The CDR3 has 12 amino acids.

On this clone itself: This sample also contains other DNA sequences that code for the same CDR3. The chain recombines TRBV7-2 with TRBJ1-5, with TRBD1 identical over 12 bases. Per germline, CDR1 SGHTA and CDR2 FQGNSA. This CDR3 is 15 amino acids long. With V trimmed by 5 bases and J by 3 bases, 2 bases remained unmatched. The CDR3 sequence: CASSGTGGNNQPQHF. The CDR3 region has the DNA TGTGCCAGCAGCGGGACAGGGGGCAACAATCAGCCCCAGCATTTT.

The chain links TRBV7-9 to TRBJ1-1; no definite D call. Germline-derived CDR1 and CDR2 are SEHNR and FQNEAQ (reference sequence). Trimming shortened V by 2 bases and J by 8 bases, and 6 bases separated the two germline ends. CDR3 size: 11 residues. The CDR3 is CASSLSQEAFF. For the CDR3, the DNA is TGTGCCAGCAGCTTAAGTCAGGAAGCTTTCTTT.

This chain joins TRBV28 and TRBJ2-3, with D maybe TRBD2 (6 bases). Trimming pared 3 bases from V and 0 bases from J, leaving 16 bases between. The CDR3 is made up of 17 amino acids. Germline V CDR1 and CDR2: MDHEN, SYDVKM. CDR3 in DNA: TGTGCCAGCAGTTTTATAGGGCGGGAACCTAGCACAGATACGCAGTATTTT. This sequence encodes CASSFIGREPSTDTQYF.

The chain links TRBV7-3 to TRBJ2-2; 7 bases agree with TRBD1. Trimming removed 0 bases from V and 6 bases from J; junction bases left unmatched: 10. This CDR3 has 17 amino acids. CDR1 is SGHTA, CDR2 FQGTGA, per germline. CDR3 sequence (DNA): TGTGCCAGCAGCTTAACCAGAGACAGGGTCAATGCCGGGGAGCTGTTTTTT. It specifies CASSLTRDRVNAGELFF.

The chain links TRBV5-4 to TRBJ2-2; either TRBD1 or TRBD2 may fit D (5 bases each). CDR1 SGHNT and CDR2 YYREEE come from the germline V gene (reference sequence). V was shortened by 4 bases and J by 3 bases, with 22 bases between the two germline ends. CDR3 length: 18 amino acids. CDR3 loop: CASSQPSSGTIYTGELFF. The CDR3 DNA reads TGTGCCAGCAGCCAACCCTCCTCCGGGACCATCTACACCGGGGAGCTGTTTTTT.

The chain recombines TRBV7-9 with TRBJ2-2, with a weak D call TRBD2 (6 bases). Germline loops: CDR1 SEHNR, CDR2 FQNEAQ (reference sequence). This CDR3 has 16 residues. Trimming left V 1 base short and J 5 bases short, with 14 bases between. The CDR3 protein is CASSLDGGVFTGELFF. CDR3 nucleotide sequence: TGTGCCAGCAGCTTAGACGGGGGAGTATTTACCGGGGAGCTGTTTTTT.